Below, 27 T cell receptor beta chains from the same sample are listed, as sequenced in a study of cytomegalovirus exposure and HLA in healthy donors. Use of 60 Vbeta and 13 Jbeta primers characterized the PCR. Some clones are missing from TCRdb's copy, which holds only in-frame ones; the method was immunoSEQ multiplex PCR. Of fewer than 200,000 clones listed, around 75% are singletons. The material sequenced was PBMCs. These receptors were collected from a woman between 25 and 40 years old in good health and CMV-seronegative.

The gene calls are TRBV5-4 and TRBJ2-3, with D unclear. The germline V and J ends were trimmed by 0 bases and 0 bases, with 8 bases remaining between them. The length of the CDR3 is 15 residues. CDR1 is SGHNT and CDR2 is YYREEE in the germline V gene (reference sequence). The CDR3, as DNA: TGTGCCAGCAGCTTGGCGACTGTGAGCACAGATACGCAGTATTTT. It translates to CASSLATVSTDTQYF.

The chain has TRBV5-1 and TRBJ2-7; the D is unclear. Deletions cut 0 bases from V and 3 bases from J, with 10 bases between. Germline V gives CDR1 SGHRS, CDR2 YFSETQ. The CDR3 is made up of 14 amino acids. CDR3: CASSLENGGYEQYF. The DNA of the CDR3 is TGCGCCAGCAGCTTGGAGAACGGTGGCTACGAGCAGTACTTC.

The V and J genes are TRBV11-2 and TRBJ2-3; a possible D gene is TRBD2 (6 bases). Germline V lookup: CDR1 SGHAT, CDR2 FQNNGV. V lost 3 bases and J lost 0, with 22 bases in between. The CDR3 covers 19 residues. The CDR3 loop is CASSLEGSVLLASTDTQYF. CDR3 nucleotides: TGTGCCAGCAGCTTGGAGGGCAGCGTATTACTCGCTAGCACAGATACGCAGTATTTT.

The rearrangement joins TRBV12-5 to TRBJ1-3; D gene unclear. Germline V gene lookup returns CDR1 LGHNT and CDR2 FRNRAP. The CDR3 consists of 13 residues. V was cut by 3 bases and J by 4 bases, with 7 bases left in between. In nucleotides, the CDR3 is TGTGCTAGTGGTTTTCGGTCCGGAAACACCATATATTTT. As protein: CASGFRSGNTIYF.

The genes are TRBV7-9 and TRBJ1-4; possible D gene TRBD1, 6 bases. Trimming took off 1 base at V and 5 bases at J, with 14 bases between the two ends. From germline, CDR1 is SEHNR and CDR2 FQNEAQ (reference sequence). The CDR3 totals 16 residues. The CDR3 region is CASSLVGATQNEKLFF. The CDR3 region has the DNA TGTGCCAGCAGCTTAGTGGGGGCGACCCAGAATGAAAAACTGTTTTTT.

About this clone: Other DNA sequences in the same sample also yield this CDR3. The chain uses TRBV2 and TRBJ2-7; D ambiguous. V was pared by 8 bases and J by 2 bases, with 7 bases between. CDR1 is SNHLY and CDR2 is FYNNEI in the germline V gene. CDR3 size: 11 residues. For the CDR3, the DNA is TGTGCCAGCGGCAATGCCTACGAGCAGTACTTC. This codes for CASGNAYEQYF.

The rearrangement links TRBV27 to TRBJ1-6; D is possibly TRBD1 (5 bases). Germline lookup yields CDR1 MNHEY and CDR2 SMNVEV (reference sequence). The CDR3 is made up of 16 amino acids. Trimming removed 3 bases at V and 4 bases at J, with 13 bases between. The CDR3 here is CASSFRRQPYNSPLHF. CDR3 DNA: TGTGCCAGCAGTTTCAGAAGACAGCCTTATAATTCACCCCTCCACTTT.

The V call is TRBV7-2, the J call TRBJ1-1, with a weak D call TRBD1 (5 bases). Trimming removed 1 base from V and 8 bases from J, with 11 bases in between. Germline CDR1 is SGHTA and CDR2 is FQGNSA. The CDR3 length is 13 residues. The CDR3 DNA is TGTGCCAGCAGCTTAGGGGTCCCAGGGGAAGCTTTCTTT. Translated: CASSLGVPGEAFF.

The gene calls are TRBV6-4 and TRBJ2-7; 10 nucleotides line up with TRBD1. With V trimmed by 10 bases and J by 7 bases, 7 bases remained unmatched. The CDR3 contains 12 residues. The germline V gene encodes CDR1 MRHNA and CDR2 SNTAGT. The CDR3 DNA reads as TGTGCCATAAGTGACAGGGGGCGGGAGCAGTACTTC. Its translation: CAISDRGREQYF.

The table lists this clone with a few counts. The chain joins TRBV4-3 to TRBJ2-3; 8 bases line up with TRBD2. This CDR3 comprises 16 residues. Germline CDR1 is LGHNA and CDR2 is YSLEER. V dropped 0 bases and J dropped 7; count of bases not matched to a gene: 9. The CDR3 DNA sequence: TGCGCCAGCAGCCAAGATCGGGAGGGTTCCCCTAATACGCAGTATTTT. Translation gives CASSQDREGSPNTQYF.

The chain has TRBV19 and TRBJ2-3; TRBD2 matches 7 bases. The V gene end was trimmed by 0 bases and the J gene end by 2 bases; junction bases not matched to a gene: 8. CDR1 is LNHDA and CDR2 is SQIVND in the germline V gene (reference sequence). CDR3 length: 17 residues. The CDR3 coding sequence is TGTGCCAGTAGTATAGATGGTGGGGGAGGGCCCACAGATACGCAGTATTTT. Protein sequence: CASSIDGGGGPTDTQYF.

The chain recombines TRBV7-2 with TRBJ1-1; no definite D call. V gave up 2 bases and J gave up 4 bases, with 11 bases separating them. This CDR3 has 14 amino acids. Germline V gene lookup returns CDR1 SGHTA and CDR2 FQGNSA. CDR3 sequence: CASSLSQAATEAFF. CDR3 DNA sequence: TGTGCCAGCAGCTTAAGTCAGGCAGCCACTGAAGCTTTCTTT. The variable domain in full, with the rest retrieved from reference TRBV7-2 and TRBJ1-1, is GAGVSQSPSNKVTEKGKDVELRCDPISGHTALYWYRQSLGQGLEFLIYFQGNSAPDKSGLPSDRFSAERTGGSVSTLTIQRTQQEDSAVYLCASSLSQAATEAFFGQGTRLTVV.

This clone was counted a few times. The chain couples TRBV30 to TRBJ1-3; D is perhaps TRBD1 (5 bases). This CDR3 is 17 amino acids long. The germline V and J ends were trimmed by 0 bases and 1 base, with 16 bases remaining between them. Germline V CDR1 and CDR2: GTSNPN, SVGIG (reference sequence). As DNA, the CDR3 is TGTGCCTGGAGTGTATATGGGGGGACTTATTCTGGAAACACCATATATTTT. Its translation: CAWSVYGGTYSGNTIYF.

The chain has TRBV4-3 and TRBJ1-2; D perhaps matches TRBD1 (6 bases). V lost 3 bases to trimming and J lost 11 bases, with 19 bases between them. CDR3 length: 14 residues. Germline-derived CDR1 and CDR2 are LGHNA and YSLEER. The CDR3 nucleotides are TGCGCCAGCAGCCAGACAGGAGACTCCTCATCTTACACCTTC. It is translated as CASSQTGDSSSYTF.

There are a few counts of this clone. This sequence joins TRBV2 and TRBJ2-5; 9 bases map to TRBD2. From germline, CDR1 is SNHLY and CDR2 FYNNEI. J was trimmed by 3 bases and V by 7 bases; bases with no gene match: 6. The CDR3 is made up of 14 amino acids. CDR3: CASKPSGTKETQYF. CDR3 bases: TGTGCCAGCAAGCCTAGCGGGACGAAAGAGACCCAGTACTTC.

In regard to this clone: This specimen includes other DNA sequences encoding the same CDR3. This rearrangement joins TRBV2 to TRBJ2-3; 9 bases agree with TRBD2. CDR3 size: 17 residues. CDR1 and CDR2 (germline): SNHLY, FYNNEI. V trimming: 4 bases; J trimming: 1 base; junction bases outside the gene matches: 9. CDR3 sequence reads: CASSALPGGGGTDTQYF. The CDR3, as DNA: TGTGCCAGCAGTGCCCTACCGGGCGGGGGGGGCACAGATACGCAGTATTTT.

This clone was seen only a few times. The chain recombines TRBV4-2 with TRBJ2-6; D is ambiguous. Germline CDR1 reads LGHNA; CDR2 reads YNFKEQ. Trimming removed 0 bases from V and 0 bases from J, with 3 bases in between. The CDR3 covers 15 residues. The CDR3 here is CASSQDNSGANVLTF. In DNA, the CDR3 is TGTGCCAGCAGCCAAGACAACTCTGGGGCCAACGTCCTGACTTTC.

This rearrangement joins TRBV7-8 to TRBJ2-7; 7 bases are a match to TRBD2. This CDR3 contains 15 residues. Looked up from germline, CDR1 is SGHVS and CDR2 is FQNEAQ. With V trimmed by 5 bases and J by 2 bases, 9 bases remained unmatched. In DNA, the CDR3 is TGTGCCAGCAGCCACGGGGGGAGACTGACCTACGAGCAGTACTTC. Protein product: CASSHGGRLTYEQYF.

The rearrangement uses TRBV18 and TRBJ1-5, with 10 bases matching TRBD1. Germline V gene lookup returns CDR1 KGHSH and CDR2 LQKENI. J gave up 6 bases and V 3 bases, and 8 bases lay outside the gene matches. This CDR3 is 16 amino acids long. The CDR3 bases are TGTGCCAGCTCACCCACTCCCTGGACAGGGGGTCAGCCCCAGCATTTT. Amino acid sequence: CASSPTPWTGGQPQHF.

This clone was observed a few times. The V call is TRBV27, the J call TRBJ1-6; 7 positions match TRBD1. CDR1 and CDR2 (germline): MNHEY, SMNVEV (reference sequence). V was pared by 5 bases and J by 9 bases, with 10 bases of the junction left unmatched. CDR3 length: 15 residues. The CDR3 reads CASSPQGQRGSPLHF. DNA for the CDR3: TGTGCCAGCAGTCCCCAGGGACAGAGGGGTTCACCCCTCCACTTT.

The chain carries TRBV4-3 and TRBJ2-2, with D maybe TRBD1 (6 bases). The CDR3 runs 15 residues. Germline-derived CDR1 and CDR2 are LGHNA and YSLEER. V lost 1 base and J 7 bases, leaving 13 bases between the germline ends. Here the CDR3 DNA reads TGCGCCAGCAGCCAAGGGGCACAGGGATTCGGGGAGCTGTTTTTT. Translated: CASSQGAQGFGELFF.

The genes are TRBV6-1 and TRBJ2-3; 7 bases line up with TRBD1. Germline assignment: CDR1 MNHNS and CDR2 SASEGT. This CDR3 is 15 amino acids long. V lost 5 bases to trimming and J lost 0 bases; unmatched junction nucleotides: 5. CDR3 bases: TGTGCCAGCAGTTCGGACAGGAGGAGCACAGATACGCAGTATTTT. Its protein is CASSSDRRSTDTQYF.

The chain couples TRBV18 to TRBJ2-3; 12 nucleotides align to TRBD2. The CDR3 sequence is 18 residues long. Germline-derived CDR1 and CDR2 are KGHSH and LQKENI. Trimming removed 3 bases from V and 2 bases from J; junction bases left unmatched: 9. This chain's CDR3 is CASSPLRTSGIVTDTQYF. Here the CDR3 DNA reads TGTGCCAGCTCACCCCTTCGGACTAGCGGGATCGTCACAGATACGCAGTATTTT. Based on the CDR3 plus reference TRBV18 and TRBJ2-3, the full variable domain is NAGVMQNPRHLVRRRGQEARLRCSPMKGHSHVYWYRQLPEEGLKFMVYLQKENIIDESGMPKERFSAEFPKEGPSILRIQQVVRGDSAAYFCASSPLRTSGIVTDTQYFGPGTRLTVL.

The rearrangement joins TRBV21-1 to TRBJ1-2. TRBV21-1 is recorded as a pseudogene. This CDR3 is 16 amino acids long. As DNA, the CDR3 is TGTGCCAGCAGCGCTACACTCCCTAGACGGGGCTATGGCTACACCTTC. Its translation: CASSATLPRRGYGYTF.

This chain connects TRBV30 to TRBJ1-2, with 8 bases fitting TRBD1. This CDR3 spans 15 amino acids. The junction had 8 bases not matched to a gene; V was cut back by 0 bases and J by 5 bases. Germline loops: CDR1 GTSNPN, CDR2 SVGIG (reference sequence). The CDR3 spells CAWSVPNRGKYGYTF. In DNA form, the CDR3 reads TGTGCCTGGAGTGTACCGAACAGGGGGAAATATGGCTACACCTTC.

The V and J genes are TRBV18 and TRBJ2-6, with D perhaps TRBD1 (6 bases). The germline gives CDR1 KGHSH, CDR2 LQKENI. The CDR3 length is 15 residues. The V gene lost 1 base and the J gene lost 2 bases, with 6 bases spanning the gap. The CDR3 region has the DNA TGTGCCAGCTCACCACAGGGGGCTGGGGCCAACGTCCTGACTTTC. This sequence encodes CASSPQGAGANVLTF.

The rearrangement links TRBV2 to TRBJ2-5, with D possibly being TRBD1 (6 bases). V lost 6 bases to trimming and J lost 5 bases, with 13 bases between them. This CDR3 is built from 13 residues. The germline gives CDR1 SNHLY, CDR2 FYNNEI. Here the CDR3 DNA reads TGTGCCAGCAGGACACTTACAGGGGAGACCCAGTACTTC. Its translation is CASRTLTGETQYF.